The next 8 T cell receptor beta chains were all read from a single sample in a study of T-cell memory formation after mild COVID-19. TCRdb called the 5' RACE reads again in MiXCR, with one record for every CDR3 protein. The repertoire consists of under 90,000 distinct CDR3 sequences, with 14% occurring once and the leading ten covering 30% to 35%. Source material: PBMCs or a T cell subset sorted from them (not recorded which). Source of these receptors: an adult woman who had mild COVID-19 (a few samples of this study predate the infection). Cell type and time point are not known.

The table lists this clonotype with a few counts. This chain's CDR3 is CATGFGYEQFF. The CDR3 DNA reads as TGTGCCACCGGGTTTGGCTATGAGCAGTTCTTC. V usage is TRBV6-2 or TRBV6-3 and J usage is TRBJ2-1; no reliable D call. In germline, CDR1 is MNHEY, CDR2 SVGEGT. The V gene lost 10 bases and the J gene lost 8 bases, with 12 bases spanning the gap. The CDR3 is 11 amino acids.

This rearrangement joins TRBV6-6 to TRBJ1-1, with D unresolved. Germline CDR1 and CDR2: MNHNY and SVGAGI (reference sequence). The CDR3 is 12 amino acids. Between the trimmed V and J ends, which lost 2 bases and 4 bases, there was a span of 5 bases. In DNA form, the CDR3 reads TGTGCCAGCAGTTACGTCCTCACTGAAGCTTTCTTT. Protein sequence: CASSYVLTEAFF.

This clonotype occurred a few times. The genes are TRBV20-1 and TRBJ2-1, with D tentatively TRBD1 (5 bases). V dropped 1 base and J dropped 0 bases, with 13 bases sitting between them. The CDR3 covers 16 residues. CDR1 DFQATT and CDR2 SNEGSKA come from the germline V gene (reference sequence). This CDR3 reads CSARVPDSSSYNEQFF. The CDR3 DNA sequence: TGCAGTGCTAGAGTCCCTGACAGTTCCTCCTACAATGAGCAGTTCTTC.

The chain couples TRBV7-9 to TRBJ2-7; D assignment may be TRBD1 or TRBD2 (5 bases each). CDR1 is SEHNR and CDR2 is FQNEAQ in the germline V gene (reference sequence). V was pared by 5 bases and J by 1 base, with 18 bases between. The CDR3 length is 16 residues. This CDR3 is CASSASGTQNSYEQYF. DNA of the CDR3: TGTGCCAGCAGCGCCTCCGGGACGCAGAATTCCTACGAGCAGTACTTC.

This clonotype was seen more than once but under ten times. The chain couples TRBV19 to TRBJ2-7; 12 nucleotides line up with TRBD1. The V segment lost 8 bases and the J segment 6 bases; nucleotides outside the gene matches: 2. The germline V gene has CDR1 LNHDA and CDR2 SQIVND (reference sequence). This CDR3 has 12 amino acids. CDR3 nucleotide sequence: TGTGCCAGTGGGGACAGGGGGCGCGAGCAGTACTTC. It translates to CASGDRGREQYF.

This clonotype was detected a few times. The J gene is TRBJ2-1, the V gene TRBV10-3; D might be TRBD1 (5 bases). CDR1 is ENHRY and CDR2 is SYGVKD in the germline V gene. Trimming cost V 6 bases and J 3 bases, with 12 bases left between them. The CDR3 is 14 amino acids. CDR3 in amino acids: CAISSIDSYNEQFF. CDR3 nucleotides: TGTGCCATCAGCAGCATCGACAGCTACAATGAGCAGTTCTTC.

This clonotype was observed a few times. The rearrangement joins TRBV11-2 to TRBJ2-1; D unclear. Germline loops: CDR1 SGHAT, CDR2 FQNNGV. This CDR3 is built from 13 residues. The germline V and J ends were trimmed by 4 bases and 6 bases, with 10 bases remaining between them. CDR3 in DNA: TGTGCCAGCAGCTCCGTAGTGTTCAATGAGCAGTTCTTC. It yields the protein CASSSVVFNEQFF. Based on the CDR3 plus reference TRBV11-2 and TRBJ2-1, the full variable domain is EAGVAQSPRYKIIEKRQSVAFWCNPISGHATLYWYQQILGQGPKLLIQFQNNGVVDDSQLPKDRFSAERLKGVDSTLKIQPAKLEDSAVYLCASSSVVFNEQFFGPGTRLTVL.

The chain links TRBV3-1 to TRBJ2-1, with 7 bases identical to TRBD2. Trimming took 1 base from V and 10 from J; bases not matched to a gene: 4. The germline V gene has CDR1 LGHDT and CDR2 YNNKEL (reference sequence). The CDR3 runs 13 residues. The chain's CDR3 is CASSQGGSGEQFF. DNA of the CDR3: TGTGCCAGCAGCCAAGGCGGGAGTGGCGAGCAGTTCTTC.